This TCR beta chain was documented in a study of Graves' ophthalmopathy and Graves' hyperthyroidism. The CDR3 spans 13 residues. Deletions cut 2 bases from V and 5 bases from J, with 9 bases between. Germline V gene lookup returns CDR1 ENHRY and CDR2 SYGVKD. This clonotype came up many times. Amplified TCR beta CDR3 regions were obtained using RNA transcripts as template. The authors performed first-round RT-PCR with HTBI primers and then a second-round multiplex PCR. TCRdb analysed the multiplex PCR reads with MiXCR anew, one entry per CDR3 protein. The sample records 900,000 to 1,200,000 distinct CDR3 sequences, less than 45% being singletons.

The V and J genes are TRBV10-3 and TRBJ1-1; no clear D gene. Input material: peripheral blood or thyroid tissue (not recorded which). The origin of this receptor is an adult man with Graves' hyperthyroidism. This chain's CDR3 is CAISEGMTTEAFF. The CDR3 DNA is TGTGCCATCAGTGAGGGGATGACTACTGAAGCTTTCTTT.